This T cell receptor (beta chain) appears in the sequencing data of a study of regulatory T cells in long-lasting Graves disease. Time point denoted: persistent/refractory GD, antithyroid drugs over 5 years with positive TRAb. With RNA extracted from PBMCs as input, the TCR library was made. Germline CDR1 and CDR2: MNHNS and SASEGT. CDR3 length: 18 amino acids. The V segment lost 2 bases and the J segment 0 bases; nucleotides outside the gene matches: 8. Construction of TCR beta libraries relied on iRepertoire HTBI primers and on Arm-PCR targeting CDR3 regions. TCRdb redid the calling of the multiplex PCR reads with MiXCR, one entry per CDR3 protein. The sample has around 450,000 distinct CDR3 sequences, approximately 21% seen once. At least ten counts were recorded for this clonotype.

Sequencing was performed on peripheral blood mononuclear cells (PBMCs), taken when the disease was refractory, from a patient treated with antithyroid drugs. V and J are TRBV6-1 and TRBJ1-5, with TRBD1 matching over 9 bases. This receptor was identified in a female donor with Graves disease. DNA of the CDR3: TGTGCCAGCAGTGAATTAACAGGGGGCTTATTTAGCAATCAGCCCCAGCATTTT. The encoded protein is CASSELTGGLFSNQPQHF.